The clone carrying this T cell receptor beta chain was detected ten times or more. This sample is part of a study of identical twins. The CDR3 length is 13 residues. The V gene's germline CDR1 is MRHNA and CDR2 SNTAGT. V lost 5 bases and J 2 bases, leaving 8 bases between the germline ends. Through template switching, a universal primer site was introduced, and the cDNA contained unique molecular identifiers. TCRdb processed the 5' RACE reads anew with MiXCR; each CDR3 protein has one entry. The sample has 700,000 to 950,000 distinct CDR3 sequences, 9% to 15% seen once; the top ten hold about 1.5%. These data also featured in a second study, about yellow fever vaccine responses in identical twins.

The sequence was collected from a woman younger than 35 in good health. Sequencing was carried out using PBMCs. The chain is built from TRBV6-4 and TRBJ2-3; D not certain. Here the CDR3 reads CASSSQDTDTQYF. The CDR3 DNA sequence: TGTGCCAGCAGTTCCCAAGACACAGATACGCAGTATTTT.